The entry that follows covers one TCR beta chain sequence. Its cognate antigen is unknown. A much larger clone lies a single base off, so this may be a read error. This sample is part of a study of blood T cells in healthy people across ages. The study's findings and limits: A strong correlation between TCR beta diversity and naive T cell percentage was seen. With age, beta diversity per million T cells declined roughly linearly, significantly by 40. Long-lived and aged donors differed, with more naive CD4+ cells and higher diversity in the long-lived.

Next came a second PCR, run for roughly 6 to 11 cycles, which used a sample-barcoded 5' primer along with a J-beta primer mix. Using its own MiXCR run on the 5' RACE reads, TCRdb lists one record per CDR3 protein. The table records hundreds of thousands of distinct CDR3 sequences, about 32% of them present only once. Every sample yielded at least 6.5 million isolated PBMCs. The source material was blood. This receptor was obtained from a woman of 80 years or more in good health.

CDR3 loop: CASSLFPGGGAYNEQYF. As DNA, the CDR3 is TGTGCCAGCAGTTTATTCCCGGGCGGGGGGGCGTACAATGAGCAGTACTTC. The chain employs TRBV27 and TRBJ2-1; 9 bases align to TRBD2. The J call may not be correct, given that the DNA end is closer to TRBJ2-7. The CDR3 covers 17 residues. The germline V gene encodes CDR1 MNHEY and CDR2 SMNVEV (reference sequence).